This T cell receptor (beta chain) is from a study of T-cell reconstitution after alpha-beta-depleted transplantation in children. Trimming took off 3 bases at V and 2 bases at J, with 7 bases between the two ends. Germline lookup yields CDR1 MNHEY and CDR2 SMNVEV (reference sequence). This CDR3 is 13 amino acids long. Researchers prepared the TCRbeta library using unique molecular identifiers, the study reports. TCRdb ran MiXCR on the PCR reads and lists one entry per CDR3 protein. This table has over 300,000 distinct CDR3 sequences, around a tenth appearing once. The V and J genes are TRBV27 and TRBJ1-1; D ambiguous. The clonotype originates from a human donor who donated a stem cell graft to a child with acute lymphoblastic leukemia. Sequencing used PBMCs from the stem cell graft donor, obtained from the stem cell graft. CDR3 DNA sequence: TGTGCCAGCAGTTTGAGGAGTAACACTGAAGCTTTCTTT. Translating gives CASSLRSNTEAFF.